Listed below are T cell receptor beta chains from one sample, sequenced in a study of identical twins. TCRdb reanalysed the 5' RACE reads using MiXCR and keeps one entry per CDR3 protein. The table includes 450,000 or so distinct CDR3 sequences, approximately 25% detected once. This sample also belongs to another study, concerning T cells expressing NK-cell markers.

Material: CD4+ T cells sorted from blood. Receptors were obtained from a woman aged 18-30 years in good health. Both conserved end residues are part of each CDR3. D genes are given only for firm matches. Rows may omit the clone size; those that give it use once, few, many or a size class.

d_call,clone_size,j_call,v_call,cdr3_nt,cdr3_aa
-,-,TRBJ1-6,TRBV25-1,TGTGCCAGCAGTTTGTTCGATAATTCACCCCTCCACTTT,CASSLFDNSPLHF
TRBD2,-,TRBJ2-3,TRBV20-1,TGCAGTGCTAGCCCTGGACTAGCGGGGGGAGGGACGCAGTATTTT,CSASPGLAGGGTQYF
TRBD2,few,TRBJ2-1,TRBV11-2,TGTGCCAGCAGCTTGGGGGGTTTAGCGGGAGGGGGCCACAATGAGCAGTTCTTC,CASSLGGLAGGGHNEQFF
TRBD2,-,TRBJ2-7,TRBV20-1,TGCAGTGCTAGAGATCCGCTAGCGGGGGTCTACGAGCAGTACTTC,CSARDPLAGVYEQYF
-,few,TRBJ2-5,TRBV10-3,TGTGCCACCCAAACACGAACCGAAGAGACCCAGTACTTC,CATQTRTEETQYF
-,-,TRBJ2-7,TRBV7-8,TGTGCCAGCAGCTTAAAAAGCAGCTCCTACGAGCAGTACTTC,CASSLKSSSYEQYF
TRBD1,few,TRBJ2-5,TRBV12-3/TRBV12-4,TGTGCCAGCAGTTCCACCAGATGGCAGGGGGACCAAGAGACCCAGTACTTC,CASSSTRWQGDQETQYF
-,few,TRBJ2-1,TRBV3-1,TGTGCCAGCAGCCAAGGATCGGGGGGCCCCGGTAGTGAGCAGTTCTTC,CASSQGSGGPGSEQFF
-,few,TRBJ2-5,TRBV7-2,TGTGCCAGCAGCCGGGCGAGGGATGGGGAGACCCAGTACTTC,CASSRARDGETQYF
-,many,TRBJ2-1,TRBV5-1,TGCGCCAGCAGCTTGACGACTTCCTACAATGAGCAGTTCTTC,CASSLTTSYNEQFF
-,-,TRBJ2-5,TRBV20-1,TGCAGTGCTAGAGATCCACGGCGGGACCAAGAGACCCAGTACTTC,CSARDPRRDQETQYF
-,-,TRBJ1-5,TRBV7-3,TGTGCCAGCAGCCCAGGGATAGGGCAGCCCCAGCATTTT,CASSPGIGQPQHF
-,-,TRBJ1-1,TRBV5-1,TGCGCCAGCGGATACAGTTGGACTGAAGCTTTCTTT,CASGYSWTEAFF
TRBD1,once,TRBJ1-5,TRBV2,TGTGCCAGCAGAGAAAACAGGGGGTCTGGCCAGCCCCAGCATTTT,CASRENRGSGQPQHF
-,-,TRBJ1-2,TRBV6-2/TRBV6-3,TGTGCCAGCAGTCCGGGACCGAACGTTGGGGGCTACACCTTC,CASSPGPNVGGYTF
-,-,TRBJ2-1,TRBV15,TGTGCCACCGGAAGACAGCCAAATGAGCAGTTCTTC,CATGRQPNEQFF
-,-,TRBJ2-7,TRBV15,TGTGCCACCAGCAAGGGTGTCAGCGCGGGTTCCTACGAGCAGTACTTC,CATSKGVSAGSYEQYF
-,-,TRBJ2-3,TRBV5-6,TGTGCCAGCAAAGGGAGTGACGAGGTAACAGATACGCAGTATTTT,CASKGSDEVTDTQYF
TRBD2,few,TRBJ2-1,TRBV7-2,TGTGCCAGCAGCCGCATAGTTCGGGGGGGCAATGAGCAGTTCTTC,CASSRIVRGGNEQFF
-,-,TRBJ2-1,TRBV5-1,TGCGCCAGCAGCTTGGGCCCTGGGGGAAAGCAGTTCTTC,CASSLGPGGKQFF
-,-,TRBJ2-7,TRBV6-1,TGTGCCAGCAGACGGCCGGGACTGTCCTACGAGCAGTACTTC,CASRRPGLSYEQYF
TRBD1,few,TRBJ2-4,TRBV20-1,TGCAGTGCTAGACCACAGGGGGCGGTAGACATTCAGTACTTC,CSARPQGAVDIQYF
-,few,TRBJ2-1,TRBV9,TGTGCCAGCAGCGTAGACAGTCACAATGAGCAGTTCTTC,CASSVDSHNEQFF
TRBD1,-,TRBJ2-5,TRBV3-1,TGTGCCAGCAGCCAAGATAGCTCCGACAGGGGGCCTGGGGAGACCCAGTACTTC,CASSQDSSDRGPGETQYF
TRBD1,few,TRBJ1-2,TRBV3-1,TGTGCCAGCAGCCAAGGGGACAGCTATGGCTACACCTTC,CASSQGDSYGYTF
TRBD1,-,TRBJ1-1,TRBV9,TGTGCCAGCAGCGTTGGGACAGACGGGACTGAAGCTTTCTTT,CASSVGTDGTEAFF
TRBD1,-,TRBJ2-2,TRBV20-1,TGCAGTGCTAGGGGGACAGGGAACACCGGGGAGCTGTTTTTT,CSARGTGNTGELFF
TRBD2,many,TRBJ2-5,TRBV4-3,TGCGCCAGCAGCCAAGGACTAGCGGGAGACGTGACCCAGTACTTC,CASSQGLAGDVTQYF
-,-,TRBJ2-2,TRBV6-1,TGTGCCAGCAGACCACAGGGACCCGGGGAGCTGTTTTTT,CASRPQGPGELFF
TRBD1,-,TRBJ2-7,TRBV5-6,TGTGCCAGCCTTCGAAATGGACAGGTGCGGACCTACGAGCAGTACTTC,CASLRNGQVRTYEQYF
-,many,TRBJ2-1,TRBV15,TGTGCCGCCGAGTCCGGGTCAAAATCCGGTGAGCAGTTCTTC,CAAESGSKSGEQFF
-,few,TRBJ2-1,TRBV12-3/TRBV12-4,TGTGCCAGCAGTTTAGCTGGGGCTGGTCGCAATGAGCAGTTCTTC,CASSLAGAGRNEQFF
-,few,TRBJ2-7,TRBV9,TGTGCCAGCAGCGTAGGCAATCTCGGCGAGCAGTACTTC,CASSVGNLGEQYF
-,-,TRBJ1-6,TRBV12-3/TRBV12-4,TGTGCCAGCAGTTTTCAGGCCCGGATAGATTCACCCCTCCACTTT,CASSFQARIDSPLHF
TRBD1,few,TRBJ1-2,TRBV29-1,TGCAGCGCTGGACAGGGTACTCCGACTAACTATGGCTACACCTTC,CSAGQGTPTNYGYTF
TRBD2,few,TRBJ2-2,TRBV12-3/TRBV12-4,TGTGCCAGCAGTCACCATAGCGGGAGTGTAGCCGGGGAGCTGTTTTTT,CASSHHSGSVAGELFF
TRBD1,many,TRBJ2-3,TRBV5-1,TGCGCCAGCAGCTTCGGACAGGGGGCAGATACGCAGTATTTT,CASSFGQGADTQYF
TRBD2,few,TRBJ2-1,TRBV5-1,TGCGCCAGCAGCCCGACTAGCGGGGGACAAGGAGAGCAGTTCTTC,CASSPTSGGQGEQFF
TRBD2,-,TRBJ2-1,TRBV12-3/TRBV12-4,TGTGCCAGCAGTTCTCTCGGCATGGGTGCGCTAGCGGGAGTCAATGAGCAGTTCTTC,CASSSLGMGALAGVNEQFF
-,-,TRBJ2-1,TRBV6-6,TGTGCCAGCAGTCACAGAGTTGAGCAGTTCTTC,CASSHRVEQFF
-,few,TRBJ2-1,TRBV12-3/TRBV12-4,TGTGCCAGCAGTTTGATGAGCTCCTACAATGAGCAGTTCTTC,CASSLMSSYNEQFF
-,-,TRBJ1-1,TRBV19,TGTGCCAGTAGTAGGTACGAAACTGAAGCTTTCTTT,CASSRYETEAFF
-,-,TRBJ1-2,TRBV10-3,TGTGCCATCGGTCATGGCTACACCTTC,CAIGHGYTF
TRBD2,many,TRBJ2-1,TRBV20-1,TGCAGTGCTAGAAGCGGGACTACTCCATGGGAGCAGTTCTTC,CSARSGTTPWEQFF
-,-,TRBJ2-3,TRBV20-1,TGCAGTGCTAGTCTCGATACGCAGTATTTT,CSASLDTQYF
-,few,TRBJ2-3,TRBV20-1,TGCAGTGCACCTGGGCAACGGTTAGATACGCAGTATTTT,CSAPGQRLDTQYF
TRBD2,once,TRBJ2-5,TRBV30,TGTGCCTGGAGTCCCGGGCTAGCGGTAGAGACCCAGTACTTC,CAWSPGLAVETQYF
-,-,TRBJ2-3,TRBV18,TGTGCCAGCTCACCACGGGGGACAAATACAGATACGCAGTATTTT,CASSPRGTNTDTQYF
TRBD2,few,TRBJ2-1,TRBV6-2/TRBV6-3,TGTGCCAGCAGTTACCGACGTCGGCTAGCGGGAGTTGTTGAGCAGTTCTTC,CASSYRRRLAGVVEQFF
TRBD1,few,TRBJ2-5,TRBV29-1,TGCAGCGTTCGACAGGGGTGGTTGGGGACCCAGTACTTC,CSVRQGWLGTQYF
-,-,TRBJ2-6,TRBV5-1,TGCGCCAGCAGCGCCGGCTCTGGGGCCAACGTCCTGACTTTC,CASSAGSGANVLTF
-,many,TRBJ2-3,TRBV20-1,TGCAGTGTTAGGACGGGCACAGATACGCAGTATTTT,CSVRTGTDTQYF
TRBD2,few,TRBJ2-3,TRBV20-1,TGCAGTGCTAAAGGGACTAGCGGGGGGCCGAATACGCAGTATTTT,CSAKGTSGGPNTQYF